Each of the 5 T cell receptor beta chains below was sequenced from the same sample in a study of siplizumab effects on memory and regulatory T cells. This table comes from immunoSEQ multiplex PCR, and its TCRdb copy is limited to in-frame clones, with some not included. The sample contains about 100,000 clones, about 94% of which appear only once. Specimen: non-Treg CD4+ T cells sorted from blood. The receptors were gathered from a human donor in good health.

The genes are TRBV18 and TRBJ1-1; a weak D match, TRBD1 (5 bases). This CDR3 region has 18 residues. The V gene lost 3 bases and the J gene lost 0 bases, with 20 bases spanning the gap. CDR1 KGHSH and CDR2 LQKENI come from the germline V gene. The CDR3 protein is CASSPLSPGTLLNTEAFF. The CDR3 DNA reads TGTGCCAGCTCACCTCTTTCGCCCGGGACGCTCTTGAACACTGAAGCTTTCTTT.

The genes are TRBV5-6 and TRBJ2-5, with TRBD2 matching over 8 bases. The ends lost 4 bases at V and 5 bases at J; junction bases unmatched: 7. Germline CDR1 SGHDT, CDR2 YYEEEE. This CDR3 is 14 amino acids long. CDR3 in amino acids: CASSDPRGGETQYF. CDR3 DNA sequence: TGTGCCAGCAGCGATCCTCGGGGGGGCGAGACCCAGTACTTC.

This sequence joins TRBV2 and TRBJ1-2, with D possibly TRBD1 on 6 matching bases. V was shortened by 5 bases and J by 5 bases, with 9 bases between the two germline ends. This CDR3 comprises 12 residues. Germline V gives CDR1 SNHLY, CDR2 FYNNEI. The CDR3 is CASSQQGYGYTF. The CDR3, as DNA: TGTGCCAGCAGTCAACAGGGATATGGCTACACCTTC.

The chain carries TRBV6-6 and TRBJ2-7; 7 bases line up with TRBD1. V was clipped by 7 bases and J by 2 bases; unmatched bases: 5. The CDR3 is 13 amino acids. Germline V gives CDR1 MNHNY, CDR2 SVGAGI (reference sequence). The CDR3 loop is CASTLTGTYEQYF. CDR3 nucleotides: TGTGCCAGCACCCTGACAGGGACCTACGAGCAGTACTTC.

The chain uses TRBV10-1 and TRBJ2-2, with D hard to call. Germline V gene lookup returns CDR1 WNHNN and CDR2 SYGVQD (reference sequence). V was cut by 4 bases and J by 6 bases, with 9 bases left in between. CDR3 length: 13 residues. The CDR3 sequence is CASSAAWAGELFF. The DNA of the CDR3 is TGCGCCAGCAGTGCTGCTTGGGCCGGGGAGCTGTTTTTT.